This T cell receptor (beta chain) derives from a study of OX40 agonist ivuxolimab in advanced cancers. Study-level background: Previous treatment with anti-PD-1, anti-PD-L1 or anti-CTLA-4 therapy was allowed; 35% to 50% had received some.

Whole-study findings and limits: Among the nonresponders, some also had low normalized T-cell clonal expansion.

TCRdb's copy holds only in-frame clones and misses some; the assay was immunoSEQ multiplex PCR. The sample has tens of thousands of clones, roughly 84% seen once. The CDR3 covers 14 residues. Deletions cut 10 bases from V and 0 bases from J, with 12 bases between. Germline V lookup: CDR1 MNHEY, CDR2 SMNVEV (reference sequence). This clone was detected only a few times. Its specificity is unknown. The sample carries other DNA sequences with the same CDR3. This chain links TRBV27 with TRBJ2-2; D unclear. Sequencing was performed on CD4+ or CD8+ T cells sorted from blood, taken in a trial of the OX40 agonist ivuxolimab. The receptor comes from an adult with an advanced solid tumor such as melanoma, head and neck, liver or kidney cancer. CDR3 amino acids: CATRLVPNTGELFF. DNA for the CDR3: TGTGCCACCCGACTCGTCCCGAACACCGGGGAGCTGTTTTTT.